The 10 T cell receptor beta chains below all came from one sample that was sequenced in a study of blood T cells in healthy people across ages (dated by TCRdb to between 2015 and 2016). Libraries were made using 5' RACE. Data came from an Illumina HiSeq 2500. A second about 6 to 11 cycle PCR used a sample-barcoded 5' primer and a J-beta primer mix. The public sequencing data were trimmed at Q25 with fastp and processed into clonotypes with MiXCR by TCRdb, which kept only in-frame beta chains. Each entry is one CDR3 protein sequence, shown with its most common DNA and genes. The sample data list about 780,000 distinct CDR3 sequences, and around 45% of these were observed just once. Of the sample, 15% to 20% falls within the top ten clones. Sequenced sample: blood. These receptor sequences come from an elderly man in good health.

The table lists this clonotype with a few counts. This chain uses TRBV20-1 with TRBJ2-7; 10 positions agree with TRBD2. This CDR3 has 14 residues. V trimming: 4 bases; J trimming: 2 bases; junction bases outside the gene matches: 5. CDR1 is DFQATT and CDR2 is SNEGSKA in the germline V gene (reference sequence). For the CDR3, the DNA is TGCAGTGCTACCCTAGCGGGAGCCGCCTACGAGCAGTACTTC. This sequence encodes CSATLAGAAYEQYF.

The CDR3 nucleotides read TGTGCCAGCAGCTTAGTGCGCACTCAAGAGACCCAGTTCTTC. Its translation is CASSLVRTQETQFF. The chain recombines TRBV7-2 with TRBJ2-5, with unresolved D. The closer fit of TRBJ2-1 to the DNA end suggests the J call may be wrong. CDR1 and CDR2 from the germline V gene are SGHTA and FQGNSA. This CDR3 is 14 amino acids long.

This clonotype was observed a handful of times. As DNA, the CDR3 is TGTGCCAGCAGCCCCCTCCGCGGGGGGCTGGAGCAGTACTTC. It codes for CASSPLRGGLEQYF. The rearrangement uses TRBV12-3 or TRBV12-4 and TRBJ2-5; 8 nucleotides line up with TRBD2. V lost 6 bases, J lost 11 bases, and 14 bases stayed unmatched. The CDR3 length is 14 residues.

This clonotype was seen a handful of times. The V and J genes are TRBV20-1 and TRBJ2-1; 8 positions match TRBD2. CDR3 length: 14 residues. Trimming cost V 1 base and J 5 bases; bases outside gene matches: 4. Germline CDR1 reads DFQATT; CDR2 reads SNEGSKA (reference sequence). CDR3 sequence: CSARGWREDNEQFF. For the CDR3, the DNA is TGCAGTGCTAGAGGCTGGCGGGAGGACAATGAGCAGTTCTTC.

In its sample, this clonotype was seen once. A read error may explain this, as a much larger clone is one base away. This chain links TRBV10-3 with TRBJ2-3; 10 bases agree with TRBD2. V gave up 7 bases and J gave up 4 bases; unmatched junction bases: 5. Germline CDR1 ENHRY, CDR2 SYGVKD. There are 14 residues in the CDR3. The CDR3 DNA reads as TGTGCCATCACTAGCGGGGGAAACGCAGATACGCAGTATTTT. It specifies CAITSGGNADTQYF.

This clonotype was observed at least ten times. This chain joins TRBV29-1 and TRBJ2-1, with TRBD1 identical over 9 bases. The V gene's germline CDR1 is SQVTM and CDR2 ANQGSEA. CDR3 size: 13 residues. The V gene end was trimmed by 7 bases and the J gene end by 8 bases; junction bases not matched to a gene: 9. The CDR3 sequence: CSGRDRAIYEQFF. As DNA, the CDR3 is TGCAGCGGCCGGGACAGGGCCATCTATGAGCAGTTCTTC.

This clonotype was seen only a few times. This may stem from a read error, because a much larger clone lies one nucleotide away. The chain joins TRBV29-1 to TRBJ2-5; tentatively, D is TRBD2 (5 bases). The CDR3 has 13 residues. Trimming took off 0 bases at V and 11 bases at J, with 16 bases between the two ends. Per the germline V gene, CDR1 is SQVTM and CDR2 is ANQGSEA. This CDR3 reads CSVEDLYGNEQYF. For the CDR3, the DNA is TGCAGCGTTGAAGATCTTTACGGGAATGAGCAGTACTTC.

This clonotype was counted between two and nine times. The chain joins TRBV2 to TRBJ2-1; 12 bases fit TRBD2. The germline gives CDR1 SNHLY, CDR2 FYNNEI. Trimming cost V 5 bases and J 1 base; bases outside gene matches: 15. The CDR3 has 20 residues. The CDR3 loop reads CASSPKFGTSGLRSYNEQFF. DNA for the CDR3: TGTGCCAGCAGTCCTAAATTCGGGACTAGCGGGCTTCGGTCCTACAATGAGCAGTTCTTC.

This clonotype was seen more than once but under ten times. CDR3 amino acids: CSVYPWGSGSTDTQYF. CDR3 nucleotide sequence: TGCAGTGTTTACCCGTGGGGTAGCGGAAGCACAGATACGCAGTATTTT. This sequence joins TRBV20-1 and TRBJ2-3; perhaps TRBD2 as D (6 bases). Trimming removed 7 bases at V and 0 bases at J, with 20 bases between. The CDR3 extends over 16 amino acids. The V gene's germline CDR1 is DFQATT and CDR2 SNEGSKA (reference sequence).

The chain uses TRBV20-1 and TRBJ2-1, with 8 bases that match TRBD2. Germline V gene data show CDR1 as DFQATT and CDR2 as SNEGSKA (reference sequence). This CDR3 comprises 14 residues. The junction had 8 bases not matched to a gene; V was cut back by 3 bases and J by 7 bases. The CDR3: CSARERGRRNEQFF. CDR3 nucleotide sequence: TGCAGTGCTAGGGAGCGGGGGCGCCGGAATGAGCAGTTCTTC.